A selection of T cell receptor beta chains follows, all from one sample in a study of T-cell reconstitution after alpha-beta-depleted transplantation in children. MiXCR, applied by TCRdb to the PCR reads, yields one record per CDR3 protein. The sample has under 750,000 distinct CDR3 sequences, roughly 24% seen once; the top ten hold roughly 14%. The sequencing here drew on PBMCs, mostly from graft donor cells, taken 360 days after TCRalphabeta/CD19-depleted stem cell transplant. The receptors were gathered from a boy in the first two years of life who had a stem cell transplant for acute myeloid leukemia, so the T cells may come from the graft donor. Each CDR3 is given with its conserved first and last residue. The D gene is left open where the match is weak. The size of a clone is reported for some rows only, either as once, few or many, or as a class for expanded clones.

V gene: TRBV20-1
D gene: -
J gene: TRBJ2-4
clone size: few
CDR3 protein: CSAARRLAKNIQYF
CDR3 DNA: TGCAGTGCCGCGCGAAGACTAGCCAAAAACATTCAGTACTTC

V gene: TRBV10-3
D gene: -
J gene: TRBJ2-7
clone size: many
CDR3 protein: CAISPEWGDEQYF
CDR3 DNA: TGTGCCATCAGCCCCGAGTGGGGGGACGAGCAGTACTTC

V gene: TRBV12-3/TRBV12-4
D gene: -
J gene: TRBJ1-2
clone size: many
CDR3 protein: CASSPSRESGYTF
CDR3 DNA: TGTGCCAGCAGCCCTTCCAGGGAATCAGGTTACACCTTC

V gene: TRBV5-1
D gene: -
J gene: TRBJ2-7
clone size: -
CDR3 protein: CASSAQLSAGEQYF
CDR3 DNA: TGCGCCAGCAGCGCCCAGCTTTCGGCTGGCGAGCAGTACTTC

V gene: TRBV12-3/TRBV12-4
D gene: -
J gene: TRBJ2-1
clone size: -
CDR3 protein: CVSSPYSGTHNEQFF
CDR3 DNA: TGTGTCAGCAGTCCATACTCCGGGACTCACAATGAGCAGTTCTTC

V gene: TRBV7-9
D gene: -
J gene: TRBJ2-7
clone size: -
CDR3 protein: CASSLDRRNYEQYF
CDR3 DNA: TGTGCCAGCAGCTTAGACAGGAGAAACTACGAGCAGTACTTC

V gene: TRBV29-1
D gene: -
J gene: TRBJ1-1
clone size: many
CDR3 protein: CSVAGLSNTEAFF
CDR3 DNA: TGCAGCGTGGCGGGACTGTCGAACACTGAAGCTTTCTTT

V gene: TRBV5-1
D gene: -
J gene: TRBJ2-2
clone size: -
CDR3 protein: CASTPWASNTGELFF
CDR3 DNA: TGCGCCAGCACTCCGTGGGCGTCGAACACCGGGGAGCTGTTTTTT

V gene: TRBV12-3/TRBV12-4
D gene: -
J gene: TRBJ1-1
clone size: many
CDR3 protein: CASSFLPVGTEAFF
CDR3 DNA: TGTGCCAGCAGTTTCCTCCCAGTGGGCACTGAAGCTTTCTTT

V gene: TRBV7-2
D gene: -
J gene: TRBJ2-7
clone size: many
CDR3 protein: CASSLTSPSYEQYF
CDR3 DNA: TGTGCCAGCAGTTTAACGAGTCCTTCCTACGAGCAGTACTTC

V gene: TRBV12-3/TRBV12-4
D gene: -
J gene: TRBJ1-4
clone size: -
CDR3 protein: CASSTGSMDEKLFF
CDR3 DNA: TGTGCCAGCAGCACGGGTAGTATGGATGAAAAACTGTTTTTT

V gene: TRBV29-1
D gene: -
J gene: TRBJ1-2
clone size: -
CDR3 protein: CSVLTEANYGYTF
CDR3 DNA: TGCAGCGTCCTGACAGAAGCTAACTATGGCTACACCTTC

V gene: TRBV12-3/TRBV12-4
D gene: TRBD1
J gene: TRBJ1-2
clone size: many
CDR3 protein: CASRPGQGYGSYTF
CDR3 DNA: TGTGCCAGCAGACCGGGACAGGGGTATGGGAGCTACACCTTC

V gene: TRBV7-9
D gene: -
J gene: TRBJ1-2
clone size: -
CDR3 protein: CASDNNYGYTF
CDR3 DNA: TGTGCCAGCGACAATAACTATGGCTACACCTTC

V gene: TRBV24-1
D gene: TRBD2
J gene: TRBJ2-7
clone size: once
CDR3 protein: CATGTSGASGEQYF
CDR3 DNA: TGTGCCACGGGGACTAGCGGGGCCTCTGGGGAGCAGTACTTC